One and the same sample provided the 22 T cell receptor beta chains below, sequenced in a study of blood T cell repertoires in COVID-19. Clones were sequenced by immunoSEQ multiplex PCR, and TCRdb holds only the in-frame ones, with some missing. This table has a few hundred thousand clones, approximately 91% appearing once. The sequencing input was peripheral blood. The receptors were sampled from a woman aged 55 to 70 with acute or convalescent COVID-19.

This sequence joins TRBV11-1 and TRBJ2-1; TRBD1 matches at 7 bases. The CDR3 has 16 amino acids. Germline-derived CDR1 and CDR2 are SGHAT and FQDESV (reference sequence). Trimming took 3 bases from V and 0 from J; bases not matched to a gene: 5. The CDR3: CASSFQQGSSYNEQFF. As DNA, the CDR3 is TGTGCCAGCAGCTTCCAACAGGGGAGCTCCTACAATGAGCAGTTCTTC.

The CDR3 sequence: CASSLGVLATYEQYF. CDR3 nucleotide sequence: TGTGCCAGCAGCTTGGGCGTACTGGCTACCTACGAGCAGTACTTC. The rearrangement links TRBV7-9 to TRBJ2-7; the D is unclear. V lost 3 bases, J lost 2 bases, and 14 bases lay in between. Germline values: CDR1 SEHNR, CDR2 FQNEAQ (reference sequence). The CDR3 length is 15 residues. Full variable domain (remainder filled in from reference TRBV7-9 and TRBJ2-7): DTGVSQNPRHKITKRGQNVTFRCDPISEHNRLYWYRQTLGQGPEFLTYFQNEAQLEKSRLLSDRFSAERPKGSFSTLEIQRTEQGDSAMYLCASSLGVLATYEQYFGPGTRLTVT.

The V and J genes are TRBV6-1 and TRBJ1-6; TRBD1 is a possible D gene (5 bases). V was pared by 3 bases and J by 7 bases, with 13 bases between. This CDR3 is built from 15 residues. Germline V gene sequence: CDR1 MNHNS, CDR2 SASEGT. CDR3 nucleotides: TGTGCCAGCAGTGATTGGGGCCCACTAAATTCACCCCTCCACTTT. Residues: CASSDWGPLNSPLHF.

This chain links TRBV27 with TRBJ2-7, with D maybe TRBD1 (5 bases). CDR1 and CDR2 from the germline V gene are MNHEY and SMNVEV (reference sequence). Trimming removed 4 bases at V and 6 bases at J, with 10 bases between. The CDR3 is made up of 12 amino acids. CDR3 amino acids: CASSWGGLEQYF. Here the CDR3 DNA reads TGTGCCAGCAGTTGGGGCGGTCTCGAGCAGTACTTC.

J is TRBJ2-7 and V is TRBV2; 10 nucleotides line up with TRBD2. Germline-derived CDR1 and CDR2 are SNHLY and FYNNEI. V trimming: 7 bases; J trimming: 0 bases; junction bases outside the gene matches: 12. The length of the CDR3 is 17 residues. In DNA, the CDR3 is TGTGCCAGCATAGGGACTAGCGAGAGATTGGGCTCCTACGAGCAGTACTTC. Translation: CASIGTSERLGSYEQYF.

This clone came up a few times. The chain joins TRBV2 to TRBJ2-7, with TRBD1 identical over 7 bases. Germline trimming cut 8 bases from V and 6 bases from J; bases unmatched to any gene: 16. Germline V CDR1 and CDR2: SNHLY, FYNNEI. The CDR3 length is 15 residues. CDR3 sequence (DNA): TGTGCCAGCGGCCAACAGGGGCTGGGGAACTCCGAGCAGTACTTC. Translation: CASGQQGLGNSEQYF.

The chain couples TRBV3-1 (or the pseudogene TRBV3-2) to TRBJ1-2; D may be TRBD1 (5 bases). This CDR3 is 14 amino acids long. Germline V CDR1 and CDR2: LGHDT, YNNKEL (reference sequence). Trimming removed 2 bases at V and 3 bases at J, with 10 bases between. The CDR3 sequence is CASSQIQGYYGYTF. For the CDR3, the DNA is TGTGCCAGCAGCCAAATTCAGGGATACTATGGCTACACCTTC.

The gene calls are TRBV5-4 and TRBJ1-2, with 7 bases matching TRBD1. The CDR3 sequence is 13 residues long. Losses at the gene ends were 4 bases for V and 6 bases for J; bases not matched to a gene: 6. Per germline, CDR1 SGHNT and CDR2 YYREEE (reference sequence). In DNA form, the CDR3 reads TGTGCCAGCAGCCTAACAGGGGCCCATGGCTACACCTTC. This codes for CASSLTGAHGYTF.

Regarding this clone: The same CDR3 also results from other DNA sequences found in this sample. The chain employs TRBV2 and TRBJ1-1, with D unresolved. The ends were cut back, 6 bases at V and 5 bases at J, with 7 bases in the middle. Germline V gene lookup returns CDR1 SNHLY and CDR2 FYNNEI. The CDR3 covers 11 residues. CDR3 coding DNA: TGTGCCAGCAGCCTGGAGACTGAAGCTTTCTTT. It is translated as CASSLETEAFF.

J is TRBJ2-1 and V is TRBV27; TRBD2 might be the D (5 bases). V was cut by 10 bases and J by 8 bases, with 12 bases left in between. Germline V CDR1 and CDR2: MNHEY, SMNVEV (reference sequence). The CDR3 spans 11 residues. The CDR3 DNA sequence: TGTGCCACCTCGTCGGGGTATGAGCAGTTCTTC. Protein product: CATSSGYEQFF.

The rearrangement joins TRBV3-1 (or the pseudogene TRBV3-2) to TRBJ2-3, with TRBD2 matching over 8 bases. The length of the CDR3 is 16 residues. V was clipped by 7 bases and J by 5 bases; unmatched bases: 14. Germline V CDR1 and CDR2: LGHDT, YNNKEL (reference sequence). The CDR3 protein is CASIPARGRSVDTQYF. CDR3 coding DNA: TGTGCCAGCATCCCCGCCCGCGGGAGGAGCGTAGATACGCAGTATTTT.

This clone appeared once. This CDR3 reads CASSLDFNEQFF. The CDR3 DNA reads as TGTGCCAGCAGCTTAGACTTCAATGAGCAGTTCTTC. The chain employs TRBV13 and TRBJ2-1; D is unresolved. This CDR3 has 12 amino acids. V lost 1 base, J lost 6 bases, and 4 bases lay in between. Germline V gene data show CDR1 as PRHDT and CDR2 as FYEKMQ (reference sequence).

V usage is TRBV11-3 and J usage is TRBJ2-1, with 7 nucleotides matching TRBD2. J gave up 3 bases and V 3 bases, and 5 bases lay outside the gene matches. Germline CDR1 is SGHNT and CDR2 is YENEEA. This CDR3 has 15 amino acids. CDR3 nucleotide sequence: TGTGCCAGCAGCTTTAGCGGGCCGAACTACAATGAGCAGTTCTTC. As protein: CASSFSGPNYNEQFF. The variable domain in full, completed from reference TRBV11-3 and TRBJ2-1, reads EAGVVQSPRYKIIEKKQPVAFWCNPISGHNTLYWYLQNLGQGPELLIRYENEEAVDDSQLPKDRFSAERLKGVDSTLKIQPAELGDSAVYLCASSFSGPNYNEQFFGPGTRLTVL.

The chain recombines TRBV27 with TRBJ2-7; 9 bases match TRBD2. The CDR3 loop spans 15 amino acids. Looked up from germline, CDR1 is MNHEY and CDR2 is SMNVEV (reference sequence). V shed 4 bases and J 0 bases; nucleotides not matched to a gene: 4. The CDR3 protein is CASSSPGLASYEQYF. The CDR3 DNA reads as TGTGCCAGCAGTTCCCCGGGACTAGCCTCCTACGAGCAGTACTTC.

The chain carries TRBV2 and TRBJ1-3; D is unresolved. Germline V gene lookup returns CDR1 SNHLY and CDR2 FYNNEI. The CDR3 is made up of 16 amino acids. Between the trimmed V and J ends, which lost 5 bases and 2 bases, there was a span of 16 bases. CDR3 region: CASSSPRVGTGNTIYF. CDR3 in DNA: TGTGCCAGCAGTAGCCCCCGAGTCGGGACTGGAAACACCATATATTTT.

V usage is TRBV7-8 and J usage is TRBJ2-2; 15 bases are a match to TRBD2. Germline trimming cut 3 bases from V and 7 bases from J; bases unmatched to any gene: 6. The CDR3 spans 17 residues. Germline values: CDR1 SGHVS, CDR2 FQNEAQ. The CDR3 DNA sequence: TGTGCCAGCAGCTTCAGGACTAGCGGGAGGGCAGGCGGGGAGCTGTTTTTT. Its translation: CASSFRTSGRAGGELFF.

The chain has TRBV28 and TRBJ2-7; tentatively, D is TRBD2 (5 bases). CDR1 MDHEN and CDR2 SYDVKM come from the germline V gene. This CDR3 contains 16 residues. Trimming left V 6 bases short and J 3 bases short, with 21 bases between. The CDR3 nucleotides are TGTGCCAGCAGCCTGGTAGGGCCAGACGGGATCTACGAGCAGTACTTC. It encodes CASSLVGPDGIYEQYF.

The V call is TRBV6-4, the J call TRBJ1-6; D ambiguous. The V and J ends lost 6 bases and 0 bases respectively, with 9 bases between them. Per the germline V gene, CDR1 is MRHNA and CDR2 is SNTAGT. This CDR3 is built from 15 residues. The CDR3 here is CASRREFSYNSPLHF. The CDR3 DNA is TGTGCCAGCAGGAGGGAGTTCTCCTATAATTCACCCCTCCACTTT.

The V and J genes are TRBV18 and TRBJ2-7; 7 nucleotides agree with TRBD2. The CDR3 length is 16 residues. The germline V gene has CDR1 KGHSH and CDR2 LQKENI. V gave up 1 base and J gave up 4 bases; unmatched junction bases: 10. CDR3 sequence reads: CASSPLHGGGLYEQYF. CDR3 bases: TGTGCCAGCTCACCACTTCACGGGGGAGGGTTGTACGAGCAGTACTTC.

This clone appeared a single time. The gene calls are TRBV5-1 and TRBJ2-1, with a weak D call TRBD1 (5 bases). CDR1 is SGHRS and CDR2 is YFSETQ in the germline V gene. V was cut by 6 bases and J by 4 bases, with 17 bases left in between. This CDR3 has 15 residues. CDR3 DNA: TGCGCCAGCACAACCTCAGGGATGGGGTACAATGAGCAGTTCTTC. Translation: CASTTSGMGYNEQFF.

The chain has TRBV11-3 and TRBJ2-1; 13 positions agree with TRBD2. The ends lost 2 bases at V and 10 bases at J; junction bases unmatched: 5. Germline loops: CDR1 SGHNT, CDR2 YENEEA. There are 15 residues in the CDR3. CDR3 DNA sequence: TGTGCCAGCAGCTTAACTAGCGGGGGGGCACGGGAGCAGTTCTTC. As protein: CASSLTSGGAREQFF.

V usage is TRBV12-3 or TRBV12-4 and J usage is TRBJ1-3; D call uncertain. V was trimmed by 10 bases and J by 0 bases, leaving 10 bases between them. The CDR3 has 13 amino acids. The CDR3 nucleotides read TGTGCCACCATACATAACTCTGGAAACACCATATATTTT. The encoded protein is CATIHNSGNTIYF.